This entry features one TCR beta chain sequence. Its matching antigen is unknown. The repertoire was sequenced with immunoSEQ multiplex PCR; TCRdb's copy has only in-frame clones and lacks some. Seen here are some 70,000 clones, around four fifths observed once, and the top ten hold about 2.4%. This entry belongs to a study of OX40 agonist ivuxolimab in advanced cancers. Points from the study as a whole: The antigens recognized by the expanded peripheral T cells, that is their antigen specificity, were not determined.

Germline CDR1 is WSHSY and CDR2 is SAAADI. V lost 6 bases to trimming and J lost 4 bases, with 18 bases between them. CDR3 size: 16 residues. This TCR came from an adult with an advanced solid tumor such as melanoma, head and neck, liver or kidney cancer. The chain links TRBV10-2 to TRBJ2-2; weak D call: TRBD1 (5 bases). The sequences come from CD4+ or CD8+ T cells sorted from blood, collected in a trial of the OX40 agonist ivuxolimab. The CDR3 loop reads CASSTSRVSGTGELFF. The CDR3 DNA is TGCGCCAGCAGCACAAGCAGGGTATCGGGCACCGGGGAGCTGTTTTTT.